The 23 T cell receptor beta chains below come from one sample, sequenced in a study of T cells after yellow fever vaccination. TCRdb re-derived calls from the 5' RACE reads in MiXCR, one entry per CDR3 protein. Among under 400,000 distinct CDR3 sequences listed, roughly an eighth were seen once. Sequenced material: CD4+ T cells sorted from PBMCs, taken 15 days after the yellow fever booster vaccination. The receptors here all came from a man between 18 and 29 years old who received the YFV17D yellow fever vaccine.

This clonotype showed up many times. The chain carries TRBV18 and TRBJ2-1, with D unclear. Germline V gene lookup returns CDR1 KGHSH and CDR2 LQKENI. V lost 1 base to trimming and J lost 6 bases, with 1 base between them. CDR3 length equals 11 residues. The CDR3 is CASSPLNEQFF. The CDR3 coding sequence is TGTGCCAGCTCACCACTCAATGAGCAGTTCTTC.

The chain joins TRBV7-2 to TRBJ2-3, with 10 bases identical to TRBD2. Unmatched junction bases numbered 3, after V lost 3 bases and J lost 0 bases. Germline V CDR1 and CDR2: SGHTA, FQGNSA. The CDR3 has 16 amino acids. The DNA of the CDR3 is TGTGCCAGCAGCTTTATAGCGGGGGGAAGCACAGATACGCAGTATTTT. It translates to CASSFIAGGSTDTQYF.

The V gene is TRBV7-2, the J gene TRBJ2-3; 11 positions match TRBD2. With V trimmed by 1 base and J by 1 base, 10 bases remained unmatched. The CDR3 sequence is 19 residues long. Germline CDR1 reads SGHTA; CDR2 reads FQGNSA. The CDR3: CASSLGLAGYGLGTDTQYF. The CDR3 DNA sequence: TGTGCCAGCAGCTTAGGACTAGCGGGGTATGGACTAGGCACAGATACGCAGTATTTT.

The rearrangement uses TRBV7-3 and TRBJ2-3; no reliable D call. Trimming stripped 1 base from V and 5 bases from J, with 7 bases between. The CDR3 length is 13 residues. CDR1 and CDR2 (germline): SGHTA, FQGTGA. The DNA of the CDR3 is TGTGCCAGCAGCTTAAGCCCCAAAGATACGCAGTATTTT. This gives the protein CASSLSPKDTQYF. Filled out from reference TRBV7-3 and TRBJ2-3, the complete variable domain reads GAGVSQTPSNKVTEKGKYVELRCDPISGHTALYWYRQSLGQGPEFLIYFQGTGAADDSGLPNDRFFAVRPEGSVSTLKIQRTERGDSAVYLCASSLSPKDTQYFGPGTRLTVL.

The rearrangement joins TRBV18 to TRBJ2-3; D not certain. The CDR3 has 13 amino acids. V dropped 4 bases and J dropped 3 bases, with 8 bases sitting between them. Germline V CDR1 and CDR2: KGHSH, LQKENI. The CDR3 spells CASSHSRTDTQYF. The CDR3 DNA follows: TGTGCCAGCTCACACAGTAGGACAGATACGCAGTATTTT.

The chain uses TRBV20-1 and TRBJ1-2, with D hard to call. The CDR3 runs to 12 residues. Germline loops: CDR1 DFQATT, CDR2 SNEGSKA (reference sequence). Trimming took off 0 bases at V and 4 bases at J, with 6 bases between the two ends. CDR3 nucleotides: TGCAGTGCTAGAGAGATTCTCTATGGCTACACCTTC. This translates into CSAREILYGYTF.

This chain joins TRBV9 and TRBJ1-1, with 7 bases aligning to TRBD1. The junction had 16 bases not matched to a gene; V was cut back by 3 bases and J by 11 bases. CDR3 length: 15 amino acids. Germline V gene lookup returns CDR1 SGDLS and CDR2 YYNGEE. The CDR3 spells CASSDTGVEPLKAFF. As DNA, the CDR3 is TGTGCCAGCAGCGATACAGGGGTTGAACCCCTGAAGGCTTTCTTT.

As for this clonotype: The junction departs from the called germline gene at one end, perhaps through a read error. The chain employs TRBV20-1 and TRBJ1-5; possibly TRBD1 for D (6 bases). CDR1 and CDR2 (germline): DFQATT, SNEGSKA (reference sequence). The length of the CDR3 is 16 residues. CDR3 in amino acids: CSARGTQGGSNQPQHF. In nucleotides, the CDR3 is TGCAGTGCCAGAGGGACGCAAGGGGGGAGCAATCAGCCCCAGCATTTT.

The V and J genes are TRBV3-1 and TRBJ2-7, with 7 positions matching TRBD1. The germline gives CDR1 LGHDT, CDR2 YNNKEL (reference sequence). V lost 4 bases and J lost 3; bases outside the gene matches: 3. This CDR3 comprises 13 residues. For the CDR3, the DNA is TGTGCCAGCAGCCGACAGGGTTACTACGAGCAGTACTTC. It yields the protein CASSRQGYYEQYF.

The gene calls are TRBV4-2 and TRBJ2-7, with D possibly being TRBD1 (5 bases). Germline V CDR1 and CDR2: LGHNA, YNFKEQ. V was cut by 7 bases and J by 4 bases, with 11 bases left in between. This CDR3 has 12 residues. The CDR3 loop reads CASNSKGYEQYF. DNA of the CDR3: TGTGCCAGCAATTCGAAGGGGTACGAGCAGTACTTC.

There are many counts of this clonotype. The V gene is TRBV6-1, the J gene TRBJ2-1, with D uncertain. Trimming stripped 5 bases from V and 6 bases from J, with 2 bases between. This CDR3 is built from 10 residues. Germline V CDR1 and CDR2: MNHNS, SASEGT. The CDR3 reads CASSRNEQFF. The CDR3, as DNA: TGTGCCAGCAGTCGCAATGAGCAGTTCTTC.

This clonotype was recorded many times. This chain connects TRBV12-5 to TRBJ2-2, with D maybe TRBD1 (5 bases). Trimming stripped 0 bases from V and 5 bases from J, with 10 bases between. This CDR3 region has 15 residues. Looked up from germline, CDR1 is LGHNT and CDR2 is FRNRAP. The CDR3 protein is CASGLVLQGTGELFF. In DNA, the CDR3 is TGTGCTAGTGGTTTGGTACTGCAGGGTACCGGGGAGCTGTTTTTT.

This chain joins TRBV5-1 and TRBJ1-1, with 7 bases matching TRBD1. The CDR3 totals 17 residues. Trimming removed 2 bases from V and 0 bases from J; junction bases left unmatched: 10. The germline CDR1 and CDR2 sequences are SGHRS and YFSETQ. CDR3 sequence (DNA): TGCGCCAGCAGCTTCAAGATTAGGGACAGAATGAACACTGAAGCTTTCTTT. This codes for CASSFKIRDRMNTEAFF.

The chain carries TRBV4-3 and TRBJ1-1, with 9 bases matching TRBD1. Germline-derived CDR1 and CDR2 are LGHNA and YSLEER. This CDR3 is 19 amino acids long. The trim removed 0 bases at V and 2 bases at J, leaving 13 bases unmatched. This CDR3 reads CASSQERPGQGSGNTEAFF. Here the CDR3 DNA reads TGCGCCAGCAGCCAAGAAAGACCGGGACAGGGCTCGGGAAACACTGAAGCTTTCTTT.

The chain employs TRBV7-9 and TRBJ1-3; D gene uncertain. Germline V CDR1 and CDR2: SEHNR, FQNEAQ (reference sequence). V was cut by 3 bases and J by 5 bases, with 8 bases left in between. The CDR3 extends over 13 amino acids. The CDR3 spells CASSFDLRNTIYF. CDR3 DNA sequence: TGTGCCAGCAGCTTTGACCTCCGAAACACCATATATTTT.

This chain joins TRBV9 and TRBJ2-5; weak D call: TRBD2 (6 bases). The V gene lost 2 bases and the J gene lost 4 bases, with 9 bases spanning the gap. CDR3 size: 13 residues. Looked up from germline, CDR1 is SGDLS and CDR2 is YYNGEE. CDR3 sequence: CASSVAGRETQYF. The CDR3 DNA reads TGTGCCAGCAGCGTCGCGGGGAGAGAGACCCAGTACTTC. Drawing the rest from reference TRBV9 and TRBJ2-5, the complete variable domain is DSGVTQTPKHLITATGQRVTLRCSPRSGDLSVYWYQQSLDQGLQFLIQYYNGEERAKGNILERFSAQQFPDLHSELNLSSLELGDSALYFCASSVAGRETQYFGPGTRLLVL.

The chain uses TRBV7-6 and TRBJ2-3; D ambiguous. The germline V gene encodes CDR1 SGHVS and CDR2 FNYEAQ. CDR3 length: 12 residues. Between the trimmed V and J ends, which lost 5 bases and 6 bases, there was a span of 9 bases. In DNA form, the CDR3 reads TGTGCCAGCAGCCTACCCCTGGATACGCAGTATTTT. It yields the protein CASSLPLDTQYF. The complete variable domain, with remaining parts taken from reference TRBV7-6 and TRBJ2-3, reads GAGVSQSPRYKVTKRGQDVALRCDPISGHVSLYWYRQALGQGPEFLTYFNYEAQQDKSGLPNDRFSAERPEGSISTLTIQRTEQRDSAMYRCASSLPLDTQYFGPGTRLTVL.

This chain joins TRBV5-1 and TRBJ2-3; 7 nucleotides agree with TRBD2. Germline values: CDR1 SGHRS, CDR2 YFSETQ. V shed 6 bases and J 2 bases; nucleotides not matched to a gene: 6. The length of the CDR3 is 14 residues. The CDR3 nucleotides read TGCGCCAGCACTCGGGGACTATTCACAGATACGCAGTATTTT. Residues: CASTRGLFTDTQYF.

The sample holds a few counts of this clonotype. The CDR3 DNA reads as TGTGCCAGCGGTCGACAGGGCCCCGTGGGGGAGCAGTACTTC. This gives the protein CASGRQGPVGEQYF. The rearrangement uses TRBV2 and TRBJ2-7, with 7 bases lining up with TRBD1. CDR1 is SNHLY, CDR2 FYNNEI, per germline. The ends lost 8 bases at V and 7 bases at J; junction bases unmatched: 14. The CDR3 consists of 14 residues.

This clonotype has more than one count but fewer than ten. V usage is TRBV7-9 and J usage is TRBJ1-1; 9 bases agree with TRBD1. The V gene's germline CDR1 is SEHNR and CDR2 FQNEAQ (reference sequence). The CDR3 is made up of 15 amino acids. After removal of 1 base from V and 5 bases from J, the junction contained 5 bases not matched to a gene. As DNA, the CDR3 is TGTGCCAGCAGCTTAGGACAGGGGGAAAGGACTGAAGCTTTCTTT. Amino acid sequence: CASSLGQGERTEAFF. The full variable domain, with the rest looked up from reference TRBV7-9 and TRBJ1-1, is DTGVSQNPRHKITKRGQNVTFRCDPISEHNRLYWYRQTLGQGPEFLTYFQNEAQLEKSRLLSDRFSAERPKGSFSTLEIQRTEQGDSAMYLCASSLGQGERTEAFFGQGTRLTVV.

This clonotype was observed a few times. V gene TRBV18 combines with J gene TRBJ2-3; D possibly matches TRBD1 or TRBD2 (5 bases each). This CDR3 contains 14 residues. Per germline, CDR1 KGHSH and CDR2 LQKENI. V was clipped by 6 bases and J by 2 bases, with 12 bases between them. CDR3 in amino acids: CASSGEGDTDTQYF. CDR3 bases: TGTGCCAGCTCGGGGGAAGGGGACACAGATACGCAGTATTTT.

This rearrangement joins TRBV10-3 to TRBJ2-1; 11 nucleotides align to TRBD1. Per germline, CDR1 ENHRY and CDR2 SYGVKD. The CDR3 extends over 15 amino acids. After removal of 6 bases from V and 0 bases from J, the junction contained 1 base not matched to a gene. CDR3 sequence (DNA): TGTGCCATCAGGGGGACAGGGGGCTCCTACAATGAGCAGTTCTTC. It yields the protein CAIRGTGGSYNEQFF.

The chain joins TRBV2 to TRBJ1-5, with 7 bases fitting TRBD1. V shed 7 bases, J shed 2 bases, and the junction held 2 bases outside the gene matches. Germline CDR1 SNHLY, CDR2 FYNNEI. The CDR3 loop spans 13 amino acids. The CDR3 coding sequence is TGTGCCAGCACCAGGGGGGGCAATCAGCCCCAGCATTTT. Amino acids: CASTRGGNQPQHF.